This T cell receptor beta chain was recorded in a study of T cell repertoires in cytomegalovirus infection. Study-wide background: CMV epitopes used comprised recently identified HLA-C-restricted ones and well-studied HLA-B-restricted ones. In public TCR beta signatures, there were indications of both CMV infection and matching HLA type.

TCRdb reprocessed the reads with MiXCR, giving one entry per CDR3 protein. The data hold some 940,000 distinct CDR3 sequences, with approximately 30% observed a single time. The CDR3 loop spans 17 amino acids. Germline values: CDR1 SGHDT, CDR2 YYEEEE. V was pared by 2 bases and J by 7 bases, with 22 bases between. General study findings and limits: The study found HLA-C-restricted CMV-specific TCR beta clonotypes dominating the ex vivo response.

Concerning this clonotype: Its matching antigen is unknown.

J is TRBJ2-1 and V is TRBV5-6; possibly TRBD2 for D (5 bases). Sample: cultured CD8+ T cells from PBMCs, taken from culture after CMV antigen stimulation. The sequence derives from a human donor in good health (CMV status not recorded). Some clones in this sample may be carry-over from other donors' samples. This CDR3 reads CASSFELRLYDINEQFF. The CDR3 DNA reads as TGTGCCAGCAGCTTTGAATTGCGACTATACGATATTAATGAGCAGTTCTTC.